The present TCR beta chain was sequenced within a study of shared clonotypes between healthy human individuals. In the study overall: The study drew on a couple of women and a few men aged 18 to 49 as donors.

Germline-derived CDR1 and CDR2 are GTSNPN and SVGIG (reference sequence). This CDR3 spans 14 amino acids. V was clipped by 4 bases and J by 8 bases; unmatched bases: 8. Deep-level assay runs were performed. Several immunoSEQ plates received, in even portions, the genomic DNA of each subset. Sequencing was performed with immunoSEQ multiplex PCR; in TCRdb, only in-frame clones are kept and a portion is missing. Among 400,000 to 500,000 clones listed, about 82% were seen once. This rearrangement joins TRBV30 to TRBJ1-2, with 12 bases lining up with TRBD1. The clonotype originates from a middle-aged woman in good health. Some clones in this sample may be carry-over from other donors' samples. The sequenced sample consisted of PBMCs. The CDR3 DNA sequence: TGTGCCTGGAACCGGGACAGGGGGCGAAACGGCTACACCTTC. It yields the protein CAWNRDRGRNGYTF.